The 21 T cell receptor beta chains listed next were all sequenced from one sample in a study of blood T cell repertoires in COVID-19. The assay was immunoSEQ multiplex PCR, and TCRdb's table has in-frame clones only and misses some. Of some 66,000 clones in the sample, around nine tenths were seen once. Sequencing input: peripheral blood. The receptors were gathered from a woman in her sixties or seventies with acute or convalescent COVID-19.

This chain connects TRBV27 to TRBJ1-3; 8 nucleotides agree with TRBD1. Looked up from germline, CDR1 is MNHEY and CDR2 is SMNVEV (reference sequence). The J segment lost 4 bases and the V segment lost 4 bases, leaving 6 bases of the junction unmatched. This CDR3 spans 15 amino acids. The CDR3 protein is CASSSYRDRGNTIYF. The CDR3 bases are TGTGCCAGCAGTTCATACCGGGACAGGGGAAACACCATATATTTT.

This chain joins TRBV27 and TRBJ2-4; D is undetermined. CDR1 and CDR2 from the germline V gene are MNHEY and SMNVEV (reference sequence). Trimming removed 2 bases from V and 3 bases from J, with 11 bases in between. The CDR3 is 15 amino acids. The CDR3 nucleotides read TGTGCCAGCAGTTTACTTGCGGATATCAAAAACATTCAGTACTTC. Amino acids: CASSLLADIKNIQYF.

V is TRBV7-8 and J is TRBJ1-5; TRBD1 agrees at 12 bases. V shed 3 bases and J 3 bases; nucleotides not matched to a gene: 3. Germline V gene lookup returns CDR1 SGHVS and CDR2 FQNEAQ. The CDR3 has 16 residues. The CDR3 DNA follows: TGTGCCAGCAGCTTGGGACAGGGGGCAGTCAATCAGCCCCAGCATTTT. Translation gives CASSLGQGAVNQPQHF. Combining the CDR3 with reference TRBV7-8 and TRBJ1-5 gives the whole variable domain GAGVSQSPRYKVAKRGQDVALRCDPISGHVSLFWYQQALGQGPEFLTYFQNEAQLDKSGLPSDRFFAERPEGSVSTLKIQRTQQEDSAVYLCASSLGQGAVNQPQHFGDGTRLSIL.

CDR3 sequence reads: CASSIVQGAHYEQFF. CDR3 nucleotide sequence: TGTGCCAGTAGTATAGTCCAGGGGGCTCATTATGAGCAGTTCTTC. V is TRBV19 and J is TRBJ2-1; 8 bases agree with TRBD1. There are 15 residues in the CDR3. From germline, CDR1 is LNHDA and CDR2 SQIVND (reference sequence). The junction had 7 bases not matched to a gene; V was cut back by 1 base and J by 8 bases. Variable domain in full (rest from reference TRBV19 and TRBJ2-1): DGGITQSPKYLFRKEGQNVTLSCEQNLNHDAMYWYRQDPGQGLRLIYYSQIVNDFQKGDIAEGYSVSREKKESFPLTVTSAQKNPTAFYLCASSIVQGAHYEQFFGPGTRLTVL.

The rearrangement uses TRBV4-2 and TRBJ2-3, with D perhaps TRBD1 (6 bases). The germline V and J ends were trimmed by 1 base and 4 bases, with 15 bases remaining between them. From germline, CDR1 is LGHNA and CDR2 YNFKEQ. The CDR3 runs 16 residues. This CDR3 is CASSQVAAGVADTQYF. CDR3 nucleotide sequence: TGTGCCAGCAGCCAAGTTGCGGCAGGGGTGGCAGATACGCAGTATTTT.

The V call is TRBV9, the J call TRBJ2-1; D possibly corresponds to TRBD1 (6 bases). Trimming removed 0 bases at V and 9 bases at J, with 7 bases between. Per germline, CDR1 SGDLS and CDR2 YYNGEE. The CDR3 is made up of 12 amino acids. The CDR3 spells CASSVGDIEQFF. CDR3 sequence (DNA): TGTGCCAGCAGCGTAGGGGACATTGAGCAGTTCTTC.

The gene calls are TRBV6-5 and TRBJ1-6; the D is unclear. With 1 base removed from V and 8 bases from J, the gap between germline ends came to 6 bases. Germline CDR1 is MNHEY and CDR2 is SVGAGI. The CDR3 spans 13 residues. The CDR3 DNA follows: TGTGCCAGCAGTTACTTGCCGGATTCACCCCTCCACTTT. Translation gives CASSYLPDSPLHF.

The chain uses TRBV3-1 (or the pseudogene TRBV3-2) and TRBJ2-3; D is unresolved. V was cut by 5 bases and J by 1 base, with 10 bases left in between. The CDR3 is 14 residues long. Per the germline V gene, CDR1 is LGHDT and CDR2 is YNNKEL (reference sequence). The CDR3 reads CASSLSGGTDTQYF. The CDR3 DNA is TGTGCCAGCAGCTTGTCGGGTGGCACAGATACGCAGTATTTT.

This CDR3 is CASSPRTGAYEQYV. CDR3 sequence (DNA): TGTGCCAGCAGCCCCCGGACAGGGGCCTACGAGCAGTACGTC. The V and J genes are TRBV7-9 and TRBJ2-7; TRBD1 matches 9 bases. V dropped 5 bases and J dropped 2; count of bases not matched to a gene: 4. Germline V gene data show CDR1 as SEHNR and CDR2 as FQNEAQ (reference sequence). The CDR3 has 14 residues.

This clone was recorded only once. The rearrangement joins TRBV5-8 to TRBJ1-1; no reliable D call. Between the trimmed V and J ends, which lost 2 bases and 0 bases, there was a span of 14 bases. Looked up from germline, CDR1 is SGHTS and CDR2 is YDEGEE. There are 16 residues in the CDR3. DNA for the CDR3: TGTGCCAGCAGCTTACGTAACTCTATGATGAACACTGAAGCTTTCTTT. It encodes CASSLRNSMMNTEAFF.

The J gene is TRBJ2-5, the V gene TRBV4-1; D unclear. This CDR3 region has 13 residues. Trimming took 1 base from V and 5 from J, leaving 8 bases between them. CDR1 is MGHRA and CDR2 is YSYEKL in the germline V gene. CDR3 sequence (DNA): TGCGCCAGCAGCCAAGCGGTATTGGAGACCCAGTACTTC. Protein sequence: CASSQAVLETQYF.

The rearrangement uses TRBV6-6 and TRBJ1-2, with 12 nucleotides matching TRBD1. Germline V gene sequence: CDR1 MNHNY, CDR2 SVGAGI (reference sequence). This CDR3 has 15 amino acids. Unmatched junction bases numbered 5, after V lost 5 bases and J lost 4 bases. In DNA form, the CDR3 reads TGTGCCAGCAGTACGCCGGGACAGGGGGCCTATGGCTACACCTTC. This codes for CASSTPGQGAYGYTF.

The genes are TRBV2 and TRBJ2-2; 14 bases match TRBD2. Trimming took 6 bases from V and 0 from J; bases not matched to a gene: 3. CDR1 SNHLY and CDR2 FYNNEI come from the germline V gene. This CDR3 is built from 17 residues. The DNA of the CDR3 is TGTGCCAGCAGAGAGGGACTAGCGGGGGCGAACACCGGGGAGCTGTTTTTT. Residues: CASREGLAGANTGELFF.

The chain links TRBV6-5 to TRBJ2-1, with unresolved D. Trimming left V 5 bases short and J 8 bases short, with 13 bases between. The CDR3 has 13 amino acids. Germline CDR1 and CDR2: MNHEY and SVGAGI. In nucleotides, the CDR3 is TGTGCCAGCAGTCTCGACTCTTTCGATGAGCAGTTCTTC. Translation gives CASSLDSFDEQFF.

The chain carries TRBV11-2 and TRBJ2-5, with TRBD2 identical over 15 bases. Germline lookup yields CDR1 SGHAT and CDR2 FQNNGV. The CDR3 has 16 amino acids. Unmatched junction bases numbered 3, after V lost 3 bases and J lost 4 bases. The CDR3 nucleotides read TGTGCCAGCAGCTTGGGACTAGCGGGGGGCTCAGAGACCCAGTACTTC. It specifies CASSLGLAGGSETQYF.

The chain combines TRBV23-1 with TRBJ1-5; 10 bases are a match to TRBD1. Being an ORF, TRBV23-1 has a function that is uncertain. CDR3 size: 14 residues. Trimming removed 7 bases from V and 15 bases from J; junction bases left unmatched: 15. The CDR3 here is CASIIDRGPNRRHF. Written as DNA, the CDR3 is TGCGCCAGCATTATCGACAGGGGGCCGAATCGTCGGCATTTT.

V gene TRBV18 combines with J gene TRBJ1-2; D remains ambiguous. V gave up 2 bases and J gave up 0 bases, with 10 bases separating them. This CDR3 region has 15 residues. Germline assignment: CDR1 KGHSH and CDR2 LQKENI. CDR3 region: CASSPGLSSNYGYTF. The CDR3 bases are TGTGCCAGCTCACCAGGGCTCAGTTCTAACTATGGCTACACCTTC.

This chain joins TRBV30 and TRBJ2-1; TRBD1 matches at 7 bases. This CDR3 comprises 13 residues. Unmatched junction bases numbered 6, after V lost 6 bases and J lost 4 bases. Germline V lookup: CDR1 GTSNPN, CDR2 SVGIG (reference sequence). CDR3: CACTPGQYNEQFF. The CDR3 nucleotides read TGTGCCTGCACCCCGGGACAGTACAATGAGCAGTTCTTC.

The chain has TRBV6-2 or TRBV6-3 and TRBJ2-7, with 8 bases lining up with TRBD2. Losses at the gene ends were 0 bases for V and 6 bases for J; bases not matched to a gene: 13. This CDR3 region has 17 residues. From germline, CDR1 is MNHEY and CDR2 SVGEGT. CDR3 sequence reads: CASSYSIPGLVRGEQYV. The CDR3 nucleotides read TGTGCCAGCAGTTACTCGATCCCGGGACTAGTTCGGGGCGAGCAGTACGTC.

Note on this clone: One end of the junction is discordant with germline, which a read error may explain. J is TRBJ1-5 and V is TRBV6-1, with TRBD1 identical over 11 bases. The CDR3 sequence is 15 residues long. CDR1 and CDR2 (germline): MNHNS, SASEGT. In DNA, the CDR3 is TGTGCCAGCAGGGAAGCCGGGACAGGGGGACAGCCCCAGCATTTT. Protein sequence: CASREAGTGGQPQHF.

The chain links TRBV19 to TRBJ1-2; 12 positions match TRBD1. V dropped 3 bases and J dropped 4; count of bases not matched to a gene: 3. This CDR3 is 15 amino acids long. CDR1 and CDR2 from the germline V gene are LNHDA and SQIVND (reference sequence). The CDR3, as DNA: TGTGCCAGTAGTATGGGACAGGGGGCTGGCTATGGCTACACCTTC. Its protein product is CASSMGQGAGYGYTF.